The present TCR beta chain was sequenced within a study of identical twins. Unique molecular identifiers were present on the cDNA, which also gained a universal primer site by template switching. TCRdb redid the calling of the 5' RACE reads with MiXCR, one entry per CDR3 protein. This sample has about 340,000 distinct CDR3 sequences; approximately 13% occur once, and the top ten carry 6% to 9%. The V and J ends lost 3 bases and 2 bases, in that order; junction bases with no gene match: 4. The CDR3 is made up of 17 amino acids. Germline V gene sequence: CDR1 LGHDT, CDR2 YNNKEL (reference sequence). This clonotype was found many times. Its antigen is unknown. Study-wide results and caveats: When twins shared out-of-frame alpha sequences, those sequences had excess low generation probability.

The same data also went into a second study, on yellow fever vaccine responses in identical twins.

The chain combines TRBV3-1 with TRBJ2-1; 13 bases are a match to TRBD2. Sequencing was performed on CD8+ T cells sorted from blood. The clonotype comes from a woman aged 18-29 years in good health. The CDR3: CASSQGTSGDAYNEQFF. CDR3 bases: TGTGCCAGCAGCCAGGGGACTAGCGGGGACGCCTACAATGAGCAGTTCTTC.